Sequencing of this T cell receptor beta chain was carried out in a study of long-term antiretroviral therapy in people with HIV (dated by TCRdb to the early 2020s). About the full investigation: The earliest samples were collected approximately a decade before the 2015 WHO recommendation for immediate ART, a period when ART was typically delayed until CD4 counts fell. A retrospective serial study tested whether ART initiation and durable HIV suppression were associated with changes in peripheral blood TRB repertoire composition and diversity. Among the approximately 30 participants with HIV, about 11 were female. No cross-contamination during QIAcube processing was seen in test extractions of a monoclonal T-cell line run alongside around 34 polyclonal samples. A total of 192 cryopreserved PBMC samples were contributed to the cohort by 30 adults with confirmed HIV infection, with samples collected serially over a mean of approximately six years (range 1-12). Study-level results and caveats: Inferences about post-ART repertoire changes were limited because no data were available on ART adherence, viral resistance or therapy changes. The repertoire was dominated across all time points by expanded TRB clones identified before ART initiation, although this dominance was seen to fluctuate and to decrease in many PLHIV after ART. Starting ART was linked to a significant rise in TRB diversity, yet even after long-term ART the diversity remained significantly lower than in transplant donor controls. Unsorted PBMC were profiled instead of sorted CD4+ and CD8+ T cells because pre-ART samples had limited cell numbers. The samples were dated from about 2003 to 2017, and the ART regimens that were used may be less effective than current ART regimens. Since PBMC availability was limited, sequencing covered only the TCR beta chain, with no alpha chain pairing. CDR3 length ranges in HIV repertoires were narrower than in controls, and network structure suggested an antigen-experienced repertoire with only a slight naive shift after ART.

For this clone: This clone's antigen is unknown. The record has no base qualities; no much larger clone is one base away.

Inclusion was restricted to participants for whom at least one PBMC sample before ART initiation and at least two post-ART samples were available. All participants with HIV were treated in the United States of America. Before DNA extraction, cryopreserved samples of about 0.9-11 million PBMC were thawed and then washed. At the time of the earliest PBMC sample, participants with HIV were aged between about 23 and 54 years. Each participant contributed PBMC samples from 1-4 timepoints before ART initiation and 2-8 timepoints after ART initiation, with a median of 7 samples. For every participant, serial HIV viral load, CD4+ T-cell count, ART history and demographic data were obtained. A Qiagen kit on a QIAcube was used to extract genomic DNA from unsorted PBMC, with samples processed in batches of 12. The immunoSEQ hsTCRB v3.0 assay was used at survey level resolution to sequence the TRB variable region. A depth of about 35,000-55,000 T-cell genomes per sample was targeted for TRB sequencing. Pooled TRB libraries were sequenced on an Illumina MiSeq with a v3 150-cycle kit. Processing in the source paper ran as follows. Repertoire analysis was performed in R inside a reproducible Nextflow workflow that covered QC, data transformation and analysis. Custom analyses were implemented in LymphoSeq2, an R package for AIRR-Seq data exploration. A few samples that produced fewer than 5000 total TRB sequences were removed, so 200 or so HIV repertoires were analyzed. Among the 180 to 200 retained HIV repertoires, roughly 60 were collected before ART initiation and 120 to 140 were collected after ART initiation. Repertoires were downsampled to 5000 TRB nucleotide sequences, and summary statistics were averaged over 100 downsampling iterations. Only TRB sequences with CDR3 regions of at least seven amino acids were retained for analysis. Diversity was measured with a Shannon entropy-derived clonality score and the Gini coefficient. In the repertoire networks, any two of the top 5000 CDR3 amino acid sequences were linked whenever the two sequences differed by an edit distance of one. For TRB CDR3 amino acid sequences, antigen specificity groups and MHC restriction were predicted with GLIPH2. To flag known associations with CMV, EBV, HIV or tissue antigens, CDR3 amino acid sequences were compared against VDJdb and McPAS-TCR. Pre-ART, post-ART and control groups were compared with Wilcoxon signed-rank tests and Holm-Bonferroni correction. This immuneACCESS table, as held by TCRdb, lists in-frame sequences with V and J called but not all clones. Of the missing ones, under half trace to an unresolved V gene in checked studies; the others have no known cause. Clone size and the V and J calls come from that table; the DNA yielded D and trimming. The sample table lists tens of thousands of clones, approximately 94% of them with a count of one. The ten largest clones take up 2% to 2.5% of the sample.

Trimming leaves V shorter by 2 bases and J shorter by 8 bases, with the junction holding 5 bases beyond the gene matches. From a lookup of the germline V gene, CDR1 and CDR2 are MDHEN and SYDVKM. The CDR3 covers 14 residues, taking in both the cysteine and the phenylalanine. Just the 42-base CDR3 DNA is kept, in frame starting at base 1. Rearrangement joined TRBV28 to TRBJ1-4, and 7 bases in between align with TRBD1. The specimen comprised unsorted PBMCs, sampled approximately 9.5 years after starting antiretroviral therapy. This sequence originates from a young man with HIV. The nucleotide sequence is TGTGCCAGCAGTTTAGGGACAGCCTCCGAAAAACTGTTTTTT. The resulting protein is CASSLGTASEKLFF.